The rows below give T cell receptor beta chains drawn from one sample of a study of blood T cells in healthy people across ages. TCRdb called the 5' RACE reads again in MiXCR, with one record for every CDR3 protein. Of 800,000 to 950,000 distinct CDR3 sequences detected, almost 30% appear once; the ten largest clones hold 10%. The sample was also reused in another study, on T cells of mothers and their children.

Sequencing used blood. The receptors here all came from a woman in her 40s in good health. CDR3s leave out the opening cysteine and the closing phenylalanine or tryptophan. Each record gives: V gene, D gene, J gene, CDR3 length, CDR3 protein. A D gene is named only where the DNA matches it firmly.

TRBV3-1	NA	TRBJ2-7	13	ASSRASGGAYEQY
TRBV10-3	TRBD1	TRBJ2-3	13	AIRGTETITDTQY
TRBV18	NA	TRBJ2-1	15	ASSPPGQGGSYNEQF
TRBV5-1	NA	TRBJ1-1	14	ASSVRPLRDYTEAF
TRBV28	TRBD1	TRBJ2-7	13	ASRESGTGGFEQY
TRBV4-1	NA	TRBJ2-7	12	ASSQVKGDYEQY
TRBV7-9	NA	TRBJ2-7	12	ASSLPVPTYEQY
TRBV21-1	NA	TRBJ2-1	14	ASSKGTGSPYNEQF
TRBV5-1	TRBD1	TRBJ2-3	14	ASSTGTGHLTDTQY
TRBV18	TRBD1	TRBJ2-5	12	ASSQGQGEETQY
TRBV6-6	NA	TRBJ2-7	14	ASSRRRGIGSYEQY
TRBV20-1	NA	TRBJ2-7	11	SAPDLGCGEQY
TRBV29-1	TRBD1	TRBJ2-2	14	SVFLWTGRSTGELF
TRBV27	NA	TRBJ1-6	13	ASSSPGPGNSPLH
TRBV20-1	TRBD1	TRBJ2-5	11	SAPPQGAETQY
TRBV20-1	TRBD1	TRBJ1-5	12	SAAQGAQDQPQH
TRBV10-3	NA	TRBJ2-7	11	AISPGSLNEQY
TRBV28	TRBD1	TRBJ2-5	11	VSRPGGQETQY
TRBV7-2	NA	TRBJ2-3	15	ASSYYVGAVAGDTQY
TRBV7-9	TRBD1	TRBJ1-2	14	ASSAGQGRNSYGYT
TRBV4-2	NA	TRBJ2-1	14	ASSQEWDLAVDEQF
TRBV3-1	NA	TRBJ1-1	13	ASSQTHRWNTEAF
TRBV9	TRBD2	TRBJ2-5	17	ASSVRIAGGSGLQETQY
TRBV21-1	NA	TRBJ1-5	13	GSPKSVFLNQPQH
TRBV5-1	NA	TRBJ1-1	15	ASSSPTGTSRNTEAF
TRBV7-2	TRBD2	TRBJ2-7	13	ASSVTSGGRYEQY
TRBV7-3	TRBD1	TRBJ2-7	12	ASSPTGTGGEQY
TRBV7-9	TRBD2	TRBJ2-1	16	ASTQSLAGDSSYNEQF
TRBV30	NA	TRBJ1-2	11	AWKNRAVYGYT
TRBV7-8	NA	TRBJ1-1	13	ASSANRGVYTEAF
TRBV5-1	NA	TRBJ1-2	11	ASSLWDREDYT
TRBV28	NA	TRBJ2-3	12	ASTWGQPTDTQY
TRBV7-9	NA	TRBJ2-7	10	ASSAPADEQY
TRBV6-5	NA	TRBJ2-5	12	ASRSYQYQETQY
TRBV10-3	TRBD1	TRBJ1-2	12	AIIAQRTGGGYT
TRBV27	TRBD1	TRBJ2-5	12	ASSLGQGAKTQY
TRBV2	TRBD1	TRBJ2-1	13	ASSVDRARYNEQF
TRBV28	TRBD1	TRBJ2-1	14	ASSSPGTVPYNEQF
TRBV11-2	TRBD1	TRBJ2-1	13	ASSRDRGQLDEQF
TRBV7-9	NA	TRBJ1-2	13	ASSPAEGDVYGYT
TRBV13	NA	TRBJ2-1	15	ASSPQGGAGTLNEQF
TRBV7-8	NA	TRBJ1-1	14	ASSLGGAQMNTEAF
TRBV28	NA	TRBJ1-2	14	ASSSPTLQGNYGYT
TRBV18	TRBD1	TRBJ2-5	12	ASSPNRGHETQY
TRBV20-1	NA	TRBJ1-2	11	SANLGYLYGYT
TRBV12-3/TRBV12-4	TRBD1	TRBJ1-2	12	ASSSRQGSDGYT
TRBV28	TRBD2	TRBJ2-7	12	ASSLSGAAYEQY
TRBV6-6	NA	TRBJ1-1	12	ASSYRGQKAEAF
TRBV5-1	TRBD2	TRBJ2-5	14	ASSLSVAGGSETQY
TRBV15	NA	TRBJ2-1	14	AIDGREGGSYNEQF
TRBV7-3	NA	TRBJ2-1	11	ASSLGPFGEQF
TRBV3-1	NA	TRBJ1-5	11	ASSQDFDQPQH
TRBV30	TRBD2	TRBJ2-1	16	AWKGLAGGVSSYNAQF
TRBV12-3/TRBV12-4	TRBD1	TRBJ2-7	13	ASRYTGGLGYEQY
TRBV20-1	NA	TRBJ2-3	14	SASAGSSSSTDTQY
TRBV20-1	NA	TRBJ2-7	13	SARIRGGNTYEQY
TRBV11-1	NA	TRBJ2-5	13	ASSLVQGGQETQY
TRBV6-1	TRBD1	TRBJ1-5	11	AAGTDSNQPQH
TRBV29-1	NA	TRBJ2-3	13	SVEGLGGGKRGQY
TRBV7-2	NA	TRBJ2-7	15	ASSLAIHRGLSYEQY